Below, 20 T cell receptor beta chains from the same sample are listed, as sequenced in a study of neurological immune-mediated disorders. Specified time point: longitudinal time-point 1 (baseline). MiXCR, applied by TCRdb to the 5' RACE reads, yields one record per CDR3 protein. The table has tens of thousands of distinct CDR3 sequences, approximately 11% seen once. The sequencing sample was made of PBMCs. The receptors shown here come from a male donor with HTLV-1-associated myelopathy (HAM/TSP).

This clonotype was counted many times. The genes are TRBV28 and TRBJ2-7; no reliable D call. The CDR3 runs 10 residues. In germline, CDR1 is MDHEN, CDR2 SYDVKM. V was cut by 4 bases and J by 5 bases, with 3 bases left in between. The CDR3 DNA reads TGTGCCAGCAGTTCCAACGAGCAGTACTTC. This encodes CASSSNEQYF.

This clonotype was observed many times. The chain recombines TRBV6-4 with TRBJ2-3; 9 bases are shared with TRBD2. V lost 4 bases, J lost 2 bases, and 1 base stayed unmatched. CDR1 and CDR2 from the germline V gene are MRHNA and SNTAGT. The CDR3 loop spans 14 amino acids. The CDR3 loop is CASSGGGATDTQYF. DNA for the CDR3: TGTGCCAGCAGTGGCGGGGGGGCCACAGATACGCAGTATTTT.

About this clonotype: This sequence may be a read error, since a much larger clone differs from it by one base. The DNA for the CDR3 is TGCGCCAGCAGCCAAGACTTCGGCACAGATACGCAGTATTTT. This translates into CASSQDFGTDTQYF. The J gene is TRBJ2-3, the V gene TRBV4-3; D gene uncertain. V was clipped by 0 bases and J by 1 base, with 5 bases between them. The CDR3 is made up of 14 amino acids. CDR1 and CDR2 from the germline V gene are LGHNA and YSLEER.

In its sample, this clonotype was seen many times. The J gene is TRBJ2-7, the V gene TRBV6-5; tentatively, D is TRBD2 (5 bases). Germline loops: CDR1 MNHEY, CDR2 SVGAGI. Trimming removed 0 bases at V and 2 bases at J, with 8 bases between. The CDR3 loop spans 14 amino acids. The CDR3 protein is CASSYSEGTYEQYF. The DNA of the CDR3 is TGTGCCAGCAGTTACTCTGAGGGAACCTACGAGCAGTACTTC.

At least ten counts were recorded for this clonotype. The chain combines TRBV5-1 with TRBJ2-1, with D uncertain. CDR3 length: 13 amino acids. Germline-derived CDR1 and CDR2 are SGHRS and YFSETQ. Trimming removed 2 bases from V and 5 bases from J, with 8 bases in between. The CDR3 is CASSLGDNNEQFF. The DNA for the CDR3 is TGCGCCAGCAGCTTAGGAGATAACAATGAGCAGTTCTTC.

This clonotype was counted at least ten times. The chain employs TRBV20-1 and TRBJ2-7, with a possible D match to TRBD1 (6 bases). V was pared by 4 bases and J by 5 bases, with 12 bases between. This CDR3 is built from 12 residues. Germline values: CDR1 DFQATT, CDR2 SNEGSKA (reference sequence). DNA for the CDR3: TGCAGTGCTACTTCGCAGGGGAACGAGCAGTACTTC. This translates into CSATSQGNEQYF.

In its sample, this clonotype was seen many times. V is TRBV27 and J is TRBJ1-1; TRBD1 is a possible D gene (5 bases). V was pared by 5 bases and J by 5 bases, with 6 bases between. Germline V gene data show CDR1 as MNHEY and CDR2 as SMNVEV (reference sequence). This CDR3 is built from 11 residues. CDR3 loop: CASSGGTEAFF. CDR3 DNA sequence: TGTGCCAGCAGTGGGGGTACTGAAGCTTTCTTT.

This clonotype showed up just once. The chain has TRBV12-2 and TRBJ2-5; the listed D gene, TRBD1, was not tested against the DNA. TRBV12-2 is annotated as a pseudogene. This CDR3 is built from 19 residues. The CDR3 sequence is CASRLAPLETQGDRETQYF. The CDR3 DNA reads TGTGCAAGTCGCTTAGCGCCTCTGGAGACGCAGGGTGATAGAGAGACCCAGTACTTC.

This clonotype was found many times. The CDR3 nucleotides read TGTGCCAGCAGCCAACTCGGGACCTCTCCCGACAGAAACACCATATATTTT. It is translated as CASSQLGTSPDRNTIYF. This rearrangement joins TRBV14 to TRBJ1-3; tentative D call: TRBD1 (5 bases). Deletions cut 2 bases from V and 5 bases from J, with 19 bases between. The CDR3 extends over 17 amino acids. Per the germline V gene, CDR1 is SGHDN and CDR2 is FVKESK.

This clonotype was seen repeatedly, ten times or more. The chain uses TRBV5-1 and TRBJ2-7, with unresolved D. Germline values: CDR1 SGHRS, CDR2 YFSETQ. Trimming pared 4 bases from V and 2 bases from J, leaving 28 bases between. This CDR3 region has 19 residues. The CDR3 DNA reads as TGCGCCAGCAGCCTCAGCCTTTCGTCGGGCGCCATAGGGACCTACGAGCAGTACTTC. Translation gives CASSLSLSSGAIGTYEQYF.

This clonotype was seen at least ten times. The CDR3 region is CASSFSTSGGFTDTQYF. The CDR3 DNA reads as TGTGCCAGCAGCTTTTCGACTAGCGGGGGGTTCACAGATACGCAGTATTTT. This chain connects TRBV7-9 to TRBJ2-3; 13 bases line up with TRBD2. V dropped 3 bases and J dropped 2; count of bases not matched to a gene: 5. This CDR3 is 17 amino acids long. Germline values: CDR1 SEHNR, CDR2 FQNEAQ (reference sequence). The full variable domain, with the rest looked up from reference TRBV7-9 and TRBJ2-3, is DTGVSQNPRHKITKRGQNVTFRCDPISEHNRLYWYRQTLGQGPEFLTYFQNEAQLEKSRLLSDRFSAERPKGSFSTLEIQRTEQGDSAMYLCASSFSTSGGFTDTQYFGPGTRLTVL.

The sample holds many counts of this clonotype. This chain links TRBV20-1 with TRBJ2-1, with 10 bases identical to TRBD1. The ends lost 6 bases at V and 8 bases at J; junction bases unmatched: 10. CDR3 size: 14 residues. Germline V gives CDR1 DFQATT, CDR2 SNEGSKA (reference sequence). The CDR3 spells CSAVKGQGGDEQFF. DNA of the CDR3: TGCAGTGCGGTGAAAGGACAGGGGGGGGATGAGCAGTTCTTC.

In this sample, this clonotype turned up many times. The chain links TRBV29-1 to TRBJ2-7; tentative D call: TRBD2 (5 bases). CDR3 length: 13 amino acids. The germline V and J ends were trimmed by 1 base and 2 bases, with 9 bases remaining between them. CDR1 is SQVTM, CDR2 ANQGSEA, per germline. This CDR3 reads CSVEVEETYEQYF. The CDR3 DNA follows: TGCAGCGTTGAAGTGGAGGAAACCTACGAGCAGTACTTC.

This clonotype showed up many times. This chain connects TRBV27 to TRBJ1-6; D is perhaps TRBD1 (5 bases). The CDR3 extends over 14 amino acids. Germline CDR1 reads MNHEY; CDR2 reads SMNVEV (reference sequence). Between the trimmed V and J ends, which lost 3 bases and 7 bases, there was a span of 10 bases. The DNA for the CDR3 is TGTGCCAGCAGTTTTCACAGGCGCAATTCACCCCTCCACTTT. This encodes CASSFHRRNSPLHF.

This clonotype was recorded many times. The chain combines TRBV20-1 with TRBJ2-3; TRBD2 aligns across 7 bases. The germline CDR1 and CDR2 sequences are DFQATT and SNEGSKA (reference sequence). The CDR3 length is 16 residues. Trimming at V came to 0 bases and at J to 0 bases, leaving 6 bases not matched to a gene. The CDR3, as DNA: TGCAGTGCTAGAGATGGAGCGGGGTTTAGCACAGATACGCAGTATTTT. The encoded protein is CSARDGAGFSTDTQYF.

This clonotype occurred many times. The V call is TRBV7-2, the J call TRBJ2-2; D perhaps matches TRBD2 (5 bases). Per germline, CDR1 SGHTA and CDR2 FQGNSA. The CDR3 runs 13 residues. V lost 5 bases to trimming and J lost 5 bases, with 9 bases between them. The CDR3 reads CASSPTRTGELFF. The CDR3, as DNA: TGTGCCAGCAGCCCCACTAGGACCGGGGAGCTGTTTTTT. Full variable domain (remainder filled in from reference TRBV7-2 and TRBJ2-2): GAGVSQSPSNKVTEKGKDVELRCDPISGHTALYWYRQSLGQGLEFLIYFQGNSAPDKSGLPSDRFSAERTGGSVSTLTIQRTQQEDSAVYLCASSPTRTGELFFGEGSRLTVL.

This clonotype was seen ten or more times. This sequence joins TRBV2 and TRBJ1-1, with D possibly being TRBD1 (6 bases). Germline V gene lookup returns CDR1 SNHLY and CDR2 FYNNEI. The CDR3 extends over 15 amino acids. Trimming pared 3 bases from V and 10 bases from J, leaving 21 bases between. This chain's CDR3 is CASSDISGGAVRAFF. CDR3 DNA: TGTGCCAGCAGTGATATATCCGGGGGCGCGGTCCGAGCTTTCTTT.

This clonotype was counted at least ten times. This chain links TRBV27 with TRBJ2-3, with unresolved D. Trimming left V 1 base short and J 0 bases short, with 8 bases between. This CDR3 region has 15 residues. Germline CDR1 MNHEY, CDR2 SMNVEV (reference sequence). In DNA, the CDR3 is TGTGCCAGCAGTTTATGGGGATCTAGCACAGATACGCAGTATTTT. Translated: CASSLWGSSTDTQYF.

This clonotype has a count of ten or more. The rearrangement uses TRBV6-1 and TRBJ1-5; D is unresolved. The V end was cut by 2 bases, the J end by 2 bases, with 7 bases between. Per the germline V gene, CDR1 is MNHNS and CDR2 is SASEGT. The CDR3 runs 14 residues. The CDR3 loop is CASSERVGNQPQHF. The CDR3 DNA reads TGTGCCAGCAGTGAACGGGTGGGCAATCAGCCCCAGCATTTT.

On this clonotype: Relative to the germline gene, one junction end is altered; a read error may explain this. The chain is built from TRBV24-1 and TRBJ2-2; 10 nucleotides align to TRBD2. The CDR3 runs 18 residues. Germline values: CDR1 KGHDR, CDR2 SFDVKD. CDR3 amino acids: CATNDFSGLAVNTRELFF. The DNA of the CDR3 is TGTGCCACCAATGATTTTTCAGGACTAGCGGTGAACACCAGGGAGCTGTTTTTT.